The 14 T cell receptor beta chains presented below share a single source sample, sequenced in a study of regulatory dendritic cells for organ transplantation. CFSE-labeled sorted T cells met regulatory or mature dendritic cells for more than four days. Which antigens these TCRs recognize remains unknown. Data came from immunoSEQ multiplex PCR; TCRdb stores just in-frame clones and leaves some out. This table holds 12,000 or so clones, about 60% found once. Source material: naive CD8+ T cells from blood cultured with dendritic cells. Subset noted: CD45RA+ naive T cells. Every receptor here comes from a human donor in good health.

The chain uses TRBV9 and TRBJ2-7, with 10 bases lining up with TRBD1. The V and J ends lost 3 bases and 6 bases, in that order; junction bases with no gene match: 15. The CDR3 contains 17 residues. Germline-derived CDR1 and CDR2 are SGDLS and YYNGEE. The CDR3 region has the DNA TGTGCCAGCAGCGCCTTCTCCGGGACAGGGGCGCCTGGCGAGCAGTACTTC. Amino acid sequence: CASSAFSGTGAPGEQYF. The full variable domain, rest sourced from reference TRBV9 and TRBJ2-7, is DSGVTQTPKHLITATGQRVTLRCSPRSGDLSVYWYQQSLDQGLQFLIQYYNGEERAKGNILERFSAQQFPDLHSELNLSSLELGDSALYFCASSAFSGTGAPGEQYFGPGTRLTVT.

There are a few counts of this clone. V gene TRBV6-5 combines with J gene TRBJ2-7; TRBD2 might be the D (5 bases). From germline, CDR1 is MNHEY and CDR2 SVGAGI. This CDR3 is built from 12 residues. Trimming cost V 6 bases and J 7 bases, with 13 bases left between them. The CDR3 loop is CASRAARGEQYF. CDR3 nucleotides: TGTGCCAGCAGGGCAGCCCGGGGAGAGCAGTACTTC.

The V gene is TRBV27, the J gene TRBJ1-4; 8 bases map to TRBD1. CDR1 is MNHEY, CDR2 SMNVEV, per germline (reference sequence). V was clipped by 2 bases and J by 7 bases; unmatched bases: 0. The CDR3 sequence is 13 residues long. CDR3 DNA: TGTGCCAGCAGTTTAGACAGGGGTGAAAAACTGTTTTTT. Translating it yields CASSLDRGEKLFF.

The chain uses TRBV19 and TRBJ1-2, with 7 bases aligning to TRBD1. This CDR3 is built from 14 residues. With 7 bases clipped from V and 4 bases from J, the junction kept 9 bases outside the gene matches. Germline V gene sequence: CDR1 LNHDA, CDR2 SQIVND (reference sequence). The CDR3 coding sequence is TGTGCCAGTACTGAGGGACAGTCTCCCTATGGCTACACCTTC. Its translation: CASTEGQSPYGYTF.

The gene calls are TRBV4-3 and TRBJ2-7; D unresolved. V lost 0 bases and J lost 2, with 8 bases in between. This CDR3 has 14 residues. Germline V CDR1 and CDR2: LGHNA, YSLEER. This chain's CDR3 is CASSQDRATYEQYF. The CDR3 DNA is TGCGCCAGCAGCCAAGACCGAGCGACCTACGAGCAGTACTTC.

The DNA of the CDR3 is TGTGCCAGCAGCACGACCACAGGGGTATATGGCTACACCTTC. Protein sequence: CASSTTTGVYGYTF. The rearrangement links TRBV7-2 to TRBJ1-2, with 7 bases identical to TRBD1. This CDR3 is built from 14 residues. In germline, CDR1 is SGHTA, CDR2 FQGNSA. Unmatched junction bases numbered 8, after V lost 5 bases and J lost 5 bases.

CDR3 coding DNA: TGTGCCAGCAGCTCGACGGGGAATCCCGGGGAGCTGTTTTTT. Translating gives CASSSTGNPGELFF. This chain joins TRBV7-2 and TRBJ2-2, with D maybe TRBD2 (5 bases). Germline values: CDR1 SGHTA, CDR2 FQGNSA. This CDR3 contains 14 residues. V lost 4 bases, J lost 6 bases, and 12 bases lay in between.

The chain is built from TRBV25-1 and TRBJ1-1; TRBD1 might be the D (6 bases). Looked up from germline, CDR1 is MGHDK and CDR2 is SYGVNS. Trimming cost V 7 bases and J 6 bases, with 21 bases left between them. The CDR3 is 15 residues long. CDR3 loop: CASTDSYRVHAEAFF. The CDR3 bases are TGTGCCAGCACGGACAGTTACCGCGTTCACGCTGAAGCTTTCTTT. The variable domain in full, with the rest retrieved from reference TRBV25-1 and TRBJ1-1, is EADIYQTPRYLVIGTGKKITLECSQTMGHDKMYWYQQDPGMELHLIHYSYGVNSTEKGDLSSESTVSRIRTEHFPLTLESARPSHTSQYLCASTDSYRVHAEAFFGQGTRLTVV.

The genes are TRBV5-1 and TRBJ2-7; 10 bases are a match to TRBD1. Trimming cost V 4 bases and J 3 bases; bases outside gene matches: 4. The CDR3 loop spans 14 amino acids. The germline V gene has CDR1 SGHRS and CDR2 YFSETQ. CDR3 sequence: CASSDGTGDYEQYF. CDR3 coding DNA: TGCGCCAGCAGCGACGGGACAGGGGACTACGAGCAGTACTTC.

The rearrangement uses TRBV7-2 and TRBJ2-6; D remains unclear. The CDR3 consists of 16 residues. Trimming removed 1 base from V and 0 bases from J, with 7 bases in between. Germline V CDR1 and CDR2: SGHTA, FQGNSA. CDR3 sequence (DNA): TGTGCCAGCAGCTTAGATAGCTACTCTGGGGCCAACGTCCTGACTTTC. Its translation is CASSLDSYSGANVLTF.

The gene calls are TRBV5-1 and TRBJ2-3; 9 bases are shared with TRBD1. CDR1 is SGHRS and CDR2 is YFSETQ in the germline V gene. The CDR3 contains 20 residues. The V gene end was trimmed by 1 base and the J gene end by 2 bases; junction bases not matched to a gene: 17. The CDR3 nucleotides are TGCGCCAGCAGCTTGCTTGTTCAGCCCGGGACAGGGTATTTCACAGATACGCAGTATTTT. It codes for CASSLLVQPGTGYFTDTQYF.

CDR3 nucleotides: TGTGCCAGCAGTGAGGGGCCCGGGACTAGCACAGATACGCAGTATTTT. This codes for CASSEGPGTSTDTQYF. V is TRBV2 and J is TRBJ2-3, with D possibly TRBD2 on 6 matching bases. Between the trimmed V and J ends, which lost 3 bases and 0 bases, there was a span of 13 bases. The CDR3 runs 16 residues. CDR1 and CDR2 from the germline V gene are SNHLY and FYNNEI.

V gene TRBV9 combines with J gene TRBJ2-2; 8 nucleotides align to TRBD1. This CDR3 has 18 residues. V was pared by 0 bases and J by 3 bases, with 10 bases of the junction left unmatched. CDR1 and CDR2 from the germline V gene are SGDLS and YYNGEE. The CDR3 spells CASSVGHSDREDTGELFF. In nucleotides, the CDR3 is TGTGCCAGCAGCGTAGGTCATTCGGACAGGGAGGACACCGGGGAGCTGTTTTTT.

The rearrangement links TRBV27 to TRBJ2-2, with 9 positions matching TRBD2. Germline values: CDR1 MNHEY, CDR2 SMNVEV (reference sequence). V shed 10 bases, J shed 4 bases, and the junction held 7 bases outside the gene matches. There are 14 residues in the CDR3. The CDR3 sequence: CATAGLASTGELFF. In nucleotides, the CDR3 is TGTGCCACCGCCGGACTAGCGAGCACCGGGGAGCTGTTTTTT.